This TCR beta chain appears in the sequencing data of a study of T cell repertoires in cytomegalovirus infection. On the study more broadly: Through public TCR beta signatures, both CMV infection and matching HLA type were indicated.

V lost 2 bases, J lost 8 bases, and 8 bases stayed unmatched. Per the germline V gene, CDR1 is SGHTA and CDR2 is FQGNSA. The CDR3 covers 15 residues. TCRdb re-called the reads with MiXCR, one entry per CDR3 protein. This table has about 60,000 distinct CDR3 sequences, 33% appearing once. In the case of this clonotype: Its specificity is unknown. A read error is possible here, since a much larger clone lies one base away.

Study results and limitations: It was HLA-C-restricted CMV-specific TCR beta clonotypes that dominated the response ex vivo. Cumulated frequencies of public TCR beta families served to identify carriers of CMV plus the relevant HLA.

The chain couples TRBV7-2 to TRBJ1-5; 8 bases line up with TRBD1. This receptor was taken from a human donor in good health (CMV status not recorded). Some clones in this sample may be carry-over from other donors' samples. Material for sequencing was PBMCs, sequenced either directly or after in vitro stimulation (not recorded which). The CDR3 region has the DNA TGTGCCAGCAGCTTATCCGGGACAGGTTATGAGCCCCAGCATTTT. Translating it yields CASSLSGTGYEPQHF.